This T cell receptor (beta chain) was found in a study of shared clonotypes between healthy human individuals. The wider study: Each donor's CD8 memory used one plate, CD8 naive two, each CD4 subset three. Overall study results and limits: Rarefaction curves obtained for sorted subsets showed sequencing incomplete despite large depth. The generation probabilities recorded for non-shared clonotypes fell below those of clonotypes shared by all four donors.

A split of CD4+ cells into CD45RA+ naive and CD45RA-negative memory subsets was performed. The protocol was immunoSEQ multiplex PCR, while the TCRdb copy is restricted to in-frame clones and leaves out a portion. The sample shows about 1.5 million clones, approximately 98% of them seen only once. Points on this clone: Its antigen remains unidentified.

The CDR3 loop spans 15 amino acids. Germline CDR1 reads MNHNY; CDR2 reads SVGAGI (reference sequence). V was trimmed by 0 bases and J by 3 bases, leaving 10 bases between them. The sample was naive CD4+ T cells sorted from blood. The subset denotes: CD45RA+ positively selected. This receptor was taken from a man aged 25 to 40 in good health. The rearrangement links TRBV6-6 to TRBJ2-3; no reliable D call. CDR3 nucleotides: TGTGCCAGCAGTTACTCAGGTCTGGGGACAGATACGCAGTATTTT. Its translation is CASSYSGLGTDTQYF.